This T cell receptor (beta chain) stems from a study of blood T cell repertoires in COVID-19. The CDR3 length is 15 residues. The V segment lost 6 bases and the J segment 3 bases; nucleotides outside the gene matches: 7. The germline gives CDR1 MDHEN, CDR2 SYDVKM. Original analysis: Cell counts per sample came from amplifying reference gene primers. Produced via immunoSEQ multiplex PCR; TCRdb's table is partial and in-frame only. V and J calls and clone size are copied from that table; D and trimming were computed from the DNA. The data contain under 200,000 clones, approximately 83% of them singletons.

Sequenced sample: peripheral blood. The TCR sequence derives from a man aged 60 to 69 with acute or convalescent COVID-19. The V call is TRBV28, the J call TRBJ1-2, with TRBD1 matching over 10 bases. CDR3 amino acids: CASRGAGTGDYGYTF. The CDR3 DNA sequence: TGTGCCAGCAGGGGGGCCGGGACAGGGGACTATGGCTACACCTTC.